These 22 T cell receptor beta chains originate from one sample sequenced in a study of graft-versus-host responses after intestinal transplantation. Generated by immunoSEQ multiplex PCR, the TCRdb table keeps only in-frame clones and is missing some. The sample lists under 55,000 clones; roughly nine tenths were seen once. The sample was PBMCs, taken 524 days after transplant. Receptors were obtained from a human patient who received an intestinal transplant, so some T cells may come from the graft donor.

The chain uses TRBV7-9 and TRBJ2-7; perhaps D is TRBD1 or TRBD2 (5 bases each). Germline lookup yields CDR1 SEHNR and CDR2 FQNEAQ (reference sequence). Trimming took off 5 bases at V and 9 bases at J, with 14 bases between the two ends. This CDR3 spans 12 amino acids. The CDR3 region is CASSLGPLGQYF. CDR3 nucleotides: TGTGCCAGCAGCCTGGGACCCCTCGGGCAGTACTTC.

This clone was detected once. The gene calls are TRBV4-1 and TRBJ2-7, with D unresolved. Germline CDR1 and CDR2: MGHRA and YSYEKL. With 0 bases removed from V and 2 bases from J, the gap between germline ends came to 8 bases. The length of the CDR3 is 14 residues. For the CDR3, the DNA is TGCGCCAGCAGCCAAGATCTAGGCCCCTACGAGCAGTACTTC. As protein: CASSQDLGPYEQYF.

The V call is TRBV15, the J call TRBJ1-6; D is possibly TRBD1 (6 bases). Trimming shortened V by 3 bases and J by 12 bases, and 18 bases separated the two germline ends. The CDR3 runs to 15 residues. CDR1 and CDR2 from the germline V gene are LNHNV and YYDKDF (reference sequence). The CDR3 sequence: CATSSGGTMARPLHF. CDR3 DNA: TGTGCCACCAGCAGTGGCGGGACAATGGCCAGACCCCTCCACTTT.

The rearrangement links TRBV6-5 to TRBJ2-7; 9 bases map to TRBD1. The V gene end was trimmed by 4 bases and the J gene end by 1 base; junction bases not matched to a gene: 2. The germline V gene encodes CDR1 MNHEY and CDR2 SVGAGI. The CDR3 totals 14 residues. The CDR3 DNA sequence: TGTGCCAGCAGTTGGACAGGGGTATCCTACGAGCAGTACTTC. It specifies CASSWTGVSYEQYF.

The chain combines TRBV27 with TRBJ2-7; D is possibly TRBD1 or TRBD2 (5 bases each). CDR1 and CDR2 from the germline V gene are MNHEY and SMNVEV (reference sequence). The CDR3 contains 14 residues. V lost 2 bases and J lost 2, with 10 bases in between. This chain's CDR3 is CASSLDRLTYEQYF. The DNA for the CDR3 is TGTGCCAGCAGTTTAGACAGACTAACCTACGAGCAGTACTTC.

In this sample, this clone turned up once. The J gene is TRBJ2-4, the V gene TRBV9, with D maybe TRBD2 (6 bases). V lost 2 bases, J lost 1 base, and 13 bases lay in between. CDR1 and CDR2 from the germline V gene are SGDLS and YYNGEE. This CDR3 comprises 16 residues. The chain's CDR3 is CASSVGSGLAKNIQYF. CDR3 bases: TGTGCCAGCAGCGTCGGGAGCGGGCTGGCCAAAAACATTCAGTACTTC. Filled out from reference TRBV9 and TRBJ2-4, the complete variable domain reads DSGVTQTPKHLITATGQRVTLRCSPRSGDLSVYWYQQSLDQGLQFLIQYYNGEERAKGNILERFSAQQFPDLHSELNLSSLELGDSALYFCASSVGSGLAKNIQYFGAGTRLSVL.

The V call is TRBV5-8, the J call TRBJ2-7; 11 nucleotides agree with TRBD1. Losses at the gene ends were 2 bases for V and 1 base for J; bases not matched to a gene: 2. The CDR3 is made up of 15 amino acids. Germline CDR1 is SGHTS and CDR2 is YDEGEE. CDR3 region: CASSFRDRGSYEQYF. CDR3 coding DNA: TGTGCCAGCAGCTTCCGGGACAGGGGGTCCTACGAGCAGTACTTC. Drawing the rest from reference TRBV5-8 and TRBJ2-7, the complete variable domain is EAGVTQSPTHLIKTRGQQATLRCSPISGHTSVYWYQQALGLGLQFLLWYDEGEERNRGNFPPRFSGRQFPNYSSELNVNALELEDSALYLCASSFRDRGSYEQYFGPGTRLTVT.

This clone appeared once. DNA for the CDR3: TGTGCCATCAGTGAGTCGCGGGGGGATCTAGCCAAAAACATTCAGTACTTC. This sequence encodes CAISESRGDLAKNIQYF. The V and J genes are TRBV10-3 and TRBJ2-4, with 8 bases that match TRBD2. CDR3 size: 17 residues. Trimming removed 0 bases from V and 0 bases from J; junction bases left unmatched: 4. Germline CDR1 ENHRY, CDR2 SYGVKD.

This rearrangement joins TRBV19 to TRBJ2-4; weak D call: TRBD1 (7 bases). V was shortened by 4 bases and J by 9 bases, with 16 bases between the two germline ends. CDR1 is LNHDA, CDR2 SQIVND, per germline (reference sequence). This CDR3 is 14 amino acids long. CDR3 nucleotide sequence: TGTGCCAGTAGTACCCCGGACAGGCGGGGCATTCAGTACTTC. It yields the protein CASSTPDRRGIQYF.

The DNA for the CDR3 is TGCGCCAGCAGCTTGGAAATCCAGTCCACAGATACGCAGTATTTT. Protein: CASSLEIQSTDTQYF. This sequence joins TRBV5-1 and TRBJ2-3; unclear D gene. This CDR3 has 15 amino acids. CDR1 and CDR2 from the germline V gene are SGHRS and YFSETQ. Trimming took off 0 bases at V and 2 bases at J, with 10 bases between the two ends.

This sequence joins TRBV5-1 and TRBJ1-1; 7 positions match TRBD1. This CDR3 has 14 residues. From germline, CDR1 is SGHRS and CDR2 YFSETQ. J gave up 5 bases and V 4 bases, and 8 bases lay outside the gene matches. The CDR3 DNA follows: TGCGCCAGCAGCCCTACGACAGGGCGGACTGAAGCTTTCTTT. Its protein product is CASSPTTGRTEAFF.

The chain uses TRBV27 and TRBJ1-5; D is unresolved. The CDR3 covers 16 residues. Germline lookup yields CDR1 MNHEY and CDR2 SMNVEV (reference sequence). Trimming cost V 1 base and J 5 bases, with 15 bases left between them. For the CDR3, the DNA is TGTGCCAGCAGTTTATACCCCGGAGGCGACCATCAGCCCCAGCATTTT. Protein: CASSLYPGGDHQPQHF.

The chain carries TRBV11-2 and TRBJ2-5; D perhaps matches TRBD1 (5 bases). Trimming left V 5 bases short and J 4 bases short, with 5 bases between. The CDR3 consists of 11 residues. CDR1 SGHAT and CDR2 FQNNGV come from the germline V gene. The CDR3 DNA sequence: TGTGCCAGCAGCCAGGGAGAGACCCAGTACTTC. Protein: CASSQGETQYF.

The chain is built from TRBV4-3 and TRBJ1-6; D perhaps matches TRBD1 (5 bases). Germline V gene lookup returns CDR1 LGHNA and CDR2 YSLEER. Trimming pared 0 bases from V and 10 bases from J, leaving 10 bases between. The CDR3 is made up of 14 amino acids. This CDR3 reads CASSQEGRESPLHF. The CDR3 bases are TGCGCCAGCAGCCAAGAAGGCAGGGAATCACCCCTCCACTTT.

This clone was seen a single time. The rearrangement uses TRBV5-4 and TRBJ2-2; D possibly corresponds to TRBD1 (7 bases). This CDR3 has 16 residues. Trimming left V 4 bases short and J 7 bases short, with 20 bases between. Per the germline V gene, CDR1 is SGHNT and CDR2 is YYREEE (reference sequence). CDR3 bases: TGTGCCAGCAGCCCTCCGGAGGAGGGGGCCGGCGGGGAGCTGTTTTTT. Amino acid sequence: CASSPPEEGAGGELFF.

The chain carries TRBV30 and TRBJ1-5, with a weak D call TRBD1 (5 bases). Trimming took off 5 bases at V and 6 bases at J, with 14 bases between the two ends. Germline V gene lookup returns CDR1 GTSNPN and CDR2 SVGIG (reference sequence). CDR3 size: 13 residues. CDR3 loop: CAWGTTVLQPQHF. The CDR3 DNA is TGTGCCTGGGGGACGACAGTCCTTCAGCCCCAGCATTTT.

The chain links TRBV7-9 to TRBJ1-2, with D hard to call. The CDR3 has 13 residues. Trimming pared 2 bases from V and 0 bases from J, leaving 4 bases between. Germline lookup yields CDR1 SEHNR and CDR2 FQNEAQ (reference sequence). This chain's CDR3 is CASSLRANYGYTF. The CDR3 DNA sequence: TGTGCCAGCAGCTTACGGGCTAACTATGGCTACACCTTC.

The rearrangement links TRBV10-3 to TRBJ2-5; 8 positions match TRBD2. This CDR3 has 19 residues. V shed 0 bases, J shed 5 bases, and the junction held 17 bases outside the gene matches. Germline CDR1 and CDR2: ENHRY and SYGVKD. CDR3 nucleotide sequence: TGTGCCATCAGTGAGTCTCAGGACCCGCTAGGACTAGCTCGGGAGACCCAGTACTTC. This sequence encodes CAISESQDPLGLARETQYF.

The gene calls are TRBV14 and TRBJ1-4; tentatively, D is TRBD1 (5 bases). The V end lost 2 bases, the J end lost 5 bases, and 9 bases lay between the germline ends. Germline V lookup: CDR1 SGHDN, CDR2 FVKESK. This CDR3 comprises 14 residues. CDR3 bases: TGTGCCAGCAGCCAATGGCAGGGAAATGAAAAACTGTTTTTT. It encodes CASSQWQGNEKLFF.

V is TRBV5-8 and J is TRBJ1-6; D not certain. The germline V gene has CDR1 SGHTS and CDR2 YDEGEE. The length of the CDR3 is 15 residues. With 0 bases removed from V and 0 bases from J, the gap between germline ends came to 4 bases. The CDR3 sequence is CASSLAVSYNSPLHF. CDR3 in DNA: TGTGCCAGCAGCTTGGCAGTCTCCTATAATTCACCCCTCCACTTT.

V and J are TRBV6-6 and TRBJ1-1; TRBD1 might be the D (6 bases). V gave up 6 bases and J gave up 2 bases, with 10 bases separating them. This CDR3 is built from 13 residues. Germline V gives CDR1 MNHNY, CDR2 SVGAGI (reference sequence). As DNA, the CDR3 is TGTGCCAGCAGGAGGGACATCAACACTGAAGCTTTCTTT. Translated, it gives CASRRDINTEAFF.

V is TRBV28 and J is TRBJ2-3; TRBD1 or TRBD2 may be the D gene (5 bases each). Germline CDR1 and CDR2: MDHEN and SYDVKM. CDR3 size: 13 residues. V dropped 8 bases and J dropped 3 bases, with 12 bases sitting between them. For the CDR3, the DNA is TGTGCCAGCGGGGTCAGGGAGACAGATACGCAGTATTTT. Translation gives CASGVRETDTQYF.